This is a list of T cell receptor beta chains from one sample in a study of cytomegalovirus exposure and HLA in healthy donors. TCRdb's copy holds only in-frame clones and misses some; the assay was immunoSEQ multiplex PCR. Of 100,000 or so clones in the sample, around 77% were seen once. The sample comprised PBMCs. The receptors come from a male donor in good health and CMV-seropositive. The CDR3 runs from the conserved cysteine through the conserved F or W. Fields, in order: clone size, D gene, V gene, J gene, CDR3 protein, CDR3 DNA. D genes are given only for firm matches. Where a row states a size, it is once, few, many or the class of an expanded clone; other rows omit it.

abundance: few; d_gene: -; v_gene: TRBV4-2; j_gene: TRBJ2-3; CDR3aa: CASSQGRTAQVDTQYF; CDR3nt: TGTGCCAGCAGCCAAGGGAGGACGGCCCAGGTAGATACGCAGTATTTT
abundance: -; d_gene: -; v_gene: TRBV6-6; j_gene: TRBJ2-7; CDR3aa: CASALGTNSLYEQYF; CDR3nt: TGTGCCAGCGCCCTAGGGACAAATAGCCTCTACGAGCAGTACTTC
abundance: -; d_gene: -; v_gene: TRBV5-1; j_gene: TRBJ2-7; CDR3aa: CASNQGQRAYEQYF; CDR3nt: TGCGCCAGCAACCAAGGACAGCGAGCCTACGAGCAGTACTTC
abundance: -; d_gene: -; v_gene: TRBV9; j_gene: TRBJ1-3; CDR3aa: CASSPTVGAARSGNTIYF; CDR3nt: TGTGCCAGCAGCCCGACGGTTGGGGCTGCTCGCTCTGGAAACACCATATATTTT
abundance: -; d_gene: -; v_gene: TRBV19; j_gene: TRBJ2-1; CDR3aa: CASSQVAGGYNEQFF; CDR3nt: TGTGCCAGTAGCCAGGTGGCCGGGGGATACAATGAGCAGTTCTTC
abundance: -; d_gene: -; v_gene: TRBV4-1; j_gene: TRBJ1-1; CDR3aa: CASSPRQVLNTEAFF; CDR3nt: TGCGCCAGCAGCCCCCGACAGGTCCTGAACACTGAAGCTTTCTTT
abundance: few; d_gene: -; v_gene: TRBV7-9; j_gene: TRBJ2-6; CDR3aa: CASRYSGANVLTF; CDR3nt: TGTGCCAGCAGGTACTCTGGGGCCAACGTCCTGACTTTC
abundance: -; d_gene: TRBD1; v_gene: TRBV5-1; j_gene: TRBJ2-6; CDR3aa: CASSPSDQGAFLSGANGLTF; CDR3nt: TGCGCCAGCAGCCCGTCCGACCAGGGGGCTTTTCTCTCTGGGGCCAACGGCCTGACTTTC
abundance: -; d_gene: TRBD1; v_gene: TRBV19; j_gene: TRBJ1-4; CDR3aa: CASRPLDREEKLFF; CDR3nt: TGTGCCAGTCGCCCCCTGGACAGGGAGGAGAAACTGTTTTTT
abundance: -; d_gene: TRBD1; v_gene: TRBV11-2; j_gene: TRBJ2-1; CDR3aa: CASSLDQGVRIF; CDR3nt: TGTGCCAGCAGCTTAGATCAGGGGGTGAGGATCTTC
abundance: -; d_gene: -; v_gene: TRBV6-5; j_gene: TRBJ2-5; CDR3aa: CASSYLGEQETQYF; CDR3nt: TGTGCCAGCAGTTACTTAGGGGAACAAGAGACCCAGTACTTC
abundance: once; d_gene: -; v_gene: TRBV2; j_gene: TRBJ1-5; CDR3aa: CASSGSGGNQPQHF; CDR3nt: TGTGCCAGCAGTGGGTCCGGGGGCAATCAGCCCCAGCATTTT
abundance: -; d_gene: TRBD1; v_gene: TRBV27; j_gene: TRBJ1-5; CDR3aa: CASSNLGQRHCNQPQHF; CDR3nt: TGTGCCAGCAGTAACTTGGGACAGAGACATTGCAATCAGCCCCAGCATTTT
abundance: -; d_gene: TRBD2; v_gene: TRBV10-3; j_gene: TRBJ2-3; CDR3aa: CAMRSGLGIDTQYF; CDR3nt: TGTGCCATGAGATCGGGACTAGGGATAGATACGCAGTATTTT
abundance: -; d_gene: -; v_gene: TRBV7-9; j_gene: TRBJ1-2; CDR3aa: CASSSTVNFYGYTF; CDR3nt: TGTGCCAGCAGCTCAACAGTTAACTTCTATGGCTACACCTTC
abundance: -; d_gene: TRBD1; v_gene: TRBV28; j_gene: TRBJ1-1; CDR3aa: CASSFRTGGPSKTEAFF; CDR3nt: TGTGCCAGCAGTTTTCGGACAGGGGGCCCCTCGAAGACTGAAGCTTTCTTT
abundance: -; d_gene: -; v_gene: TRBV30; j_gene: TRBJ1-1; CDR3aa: CAWSGQGKGKAFF; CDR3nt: TGTGCCTGGAGTGGCCAGGGGAAGGGTAAAGCTTTCTTT
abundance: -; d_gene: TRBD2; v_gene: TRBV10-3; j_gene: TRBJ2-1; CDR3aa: CAISDSAGTSNNEQFF; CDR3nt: TGTGCCATCAGTGACTCCGCCGGGACTAGCAACAATGAGCAGTTCTTC
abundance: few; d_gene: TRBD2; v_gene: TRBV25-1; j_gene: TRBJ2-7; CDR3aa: CASSDLLTGTRGRQYF; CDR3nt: TGTGCCAGCAGTGATCTCTTGACCGGGACTAGAGGGAGGCAGTACTTC
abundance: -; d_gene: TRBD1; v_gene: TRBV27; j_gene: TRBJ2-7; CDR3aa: CASSLDRDGEQYF; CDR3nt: TGTGCCAGCAGCCTGGACAGGGATGGCGAGCAGTACTTC
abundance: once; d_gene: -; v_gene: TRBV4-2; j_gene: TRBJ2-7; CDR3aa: CASSQEASGSYEQYF; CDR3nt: TGTGCCAGCAGCCAAGAGGCATCCGGGAGTTACGAGCAGTACTTC
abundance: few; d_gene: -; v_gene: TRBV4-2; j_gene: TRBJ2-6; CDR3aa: CASSPGTYLSGANVLTF; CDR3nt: TGTGCCAGCAGCCCTGGGACTTACCTCTCTGGGGCCAACGTCCTGACTTTC
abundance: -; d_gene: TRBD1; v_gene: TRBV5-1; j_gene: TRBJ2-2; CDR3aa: CASSLGDRVTGELFF; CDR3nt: TGCGCCAGCAGCTTGGGAGACAGGGTCACCGGGGAGCTGTTTTTT
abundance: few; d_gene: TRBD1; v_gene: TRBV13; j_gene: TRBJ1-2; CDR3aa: CASSSISRRGQGLYGYTF; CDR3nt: TGTGCCAGCAGCTCGATTAGCCGCCGGGGACAGGGGCTCTATGGCTACACCTTC
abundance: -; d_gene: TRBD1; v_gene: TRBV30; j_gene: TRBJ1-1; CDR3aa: CAWRKPGTGTTEAFF; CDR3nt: TGTGCCTGGAGGAAACCCGGGACAGGGACCACTGAAGCTTTCTTT
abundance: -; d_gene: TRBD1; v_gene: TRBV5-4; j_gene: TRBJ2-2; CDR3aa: CASSWGQGRTGELFF; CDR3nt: TGTGCCAGCAGCTGGGGACAGGGGAGGACCGGGGAGCTGTTTTTT
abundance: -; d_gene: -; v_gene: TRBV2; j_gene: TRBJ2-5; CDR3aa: CASQREPVQETQYF; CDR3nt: TGTGCCAGCCAACGGGAACCGGTACAAGAGACCCAGTACTTC
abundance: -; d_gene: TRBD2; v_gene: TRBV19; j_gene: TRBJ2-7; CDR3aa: CASSSTSGISYEQYF; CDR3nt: TGTGCCAGTAGCTCCACTAGCGGGATCTCCTACGAGCAGTACTTC
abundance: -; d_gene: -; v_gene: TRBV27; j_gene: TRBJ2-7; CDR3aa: CASSPRTDFVDYEQYF; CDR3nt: TGTGCCAGCAGTCCAAGGACGGACTTTGTGGACTACGAGCAGTACTTC
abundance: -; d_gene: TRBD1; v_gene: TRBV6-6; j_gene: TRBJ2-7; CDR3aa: CASSSGTGFYEQYF; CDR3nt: TGTGCCAGCAGTTCTGGGACAGGATTCTACGAGCAGTACTTC
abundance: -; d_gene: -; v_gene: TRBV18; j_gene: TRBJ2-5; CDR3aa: CASSPQEQLMETQYF; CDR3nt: TGTGCCAGCTCACCACAGGAACAGCTGATGGAGACCCAGTACTTC
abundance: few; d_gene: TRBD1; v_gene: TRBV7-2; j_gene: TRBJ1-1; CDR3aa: CASSLRGQGAPNTEAFF; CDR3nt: TGTGCCAGCAGCCTGAGAGGACAGGGGGCACCGAACACTGAAGCTTTCTTT
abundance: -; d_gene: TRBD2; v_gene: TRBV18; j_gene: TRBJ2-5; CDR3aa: CASSQRLAVQETQYF; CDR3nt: TGTGCCAGCTCTCAACGACTAGCGGTTCAAGAGACCCAGTACTTC
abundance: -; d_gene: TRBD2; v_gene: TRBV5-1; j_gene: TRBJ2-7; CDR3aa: CASSPAGTSGERYEQYF; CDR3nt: TGCGCCAGCAGCCCGGCAGGGACTAGCGGAGAAAGATACGAGCAGTACTTC
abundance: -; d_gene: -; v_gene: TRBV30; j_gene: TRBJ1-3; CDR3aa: CAWSRDNTRNTIYF; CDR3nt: TGTGCCTGGAGTCGGGACAATACCAGAAACACCATATATTTT
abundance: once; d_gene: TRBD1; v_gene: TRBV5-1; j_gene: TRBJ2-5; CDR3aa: CASSQTTGDRETQYF; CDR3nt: TGCGCCAGCAGCCAAACGACAGGGGATCGAGAGACCCAGTACTTC
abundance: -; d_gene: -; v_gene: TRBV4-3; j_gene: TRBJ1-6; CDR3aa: CASSQVRGALGSPLHF; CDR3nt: TGCGCCAGCAGCCAAGTACGCGGGGCGCTGGGTTCACCCCTCCACTTT
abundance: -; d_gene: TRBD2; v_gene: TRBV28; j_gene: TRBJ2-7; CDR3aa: CASGAGDRNEQYF; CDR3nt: TGTGCCAGCGGGGCGGGAGATCGAAACGAGCAGTACTTC
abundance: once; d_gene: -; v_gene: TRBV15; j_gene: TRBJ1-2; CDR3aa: CATSRDGIRDGYTF; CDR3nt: TGTGCCACCAGCAGAGATGGTATCAGGGATGGCTACACCTTC
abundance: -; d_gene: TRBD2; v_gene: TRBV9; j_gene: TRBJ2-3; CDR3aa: CASSVGVSGGTDTQYF; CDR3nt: TGTGCCAGCAGCGTAGGGGTTAGCGGGGGCACAGATACGCAGTATTTT
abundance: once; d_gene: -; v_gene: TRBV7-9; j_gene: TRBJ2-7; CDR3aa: CASSLGGQVREQYF; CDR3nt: TGTGCCAGCAGCTTAGGGGGACAAGTCCGCGAGCAGTACTTC
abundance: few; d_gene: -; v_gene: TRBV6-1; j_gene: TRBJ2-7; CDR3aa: CASTLTGDYHEQYF; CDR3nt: TGTGCCAGCACCTTGACAGGGGACTACCACGAGCAGTACTTC
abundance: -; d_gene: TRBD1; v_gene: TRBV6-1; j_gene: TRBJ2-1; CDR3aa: CATDRGNEQFF; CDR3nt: TGTGCCACCGACAGGGGCAATGAGCAGTTCTTC
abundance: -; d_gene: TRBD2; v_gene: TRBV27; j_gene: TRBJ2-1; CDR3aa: CASSSREGAPNEQFF; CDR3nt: TGTGCCAGCAGTTCGCGGGAGGGGGCGCCCAATGAGCAGTTCTTC
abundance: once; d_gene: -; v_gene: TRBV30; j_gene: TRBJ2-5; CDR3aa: CAWMRPTLGETQYF; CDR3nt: TGTGCCTGGATGCGGCCTACCTTGGGAGAGACCCAGTACTTC
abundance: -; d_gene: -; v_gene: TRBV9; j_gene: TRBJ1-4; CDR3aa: CASSVGPRNEKLFF; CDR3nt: TGTGCCAGCAGCGTAGGGCCGAGGAATGAAAAACTGTTTTTT
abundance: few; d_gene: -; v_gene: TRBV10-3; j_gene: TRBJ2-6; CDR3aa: CATPVFSGANVLTF; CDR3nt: TGTGCCACCCCGGTATTCTCTGGGGCCAACGTCCTGACTTTC
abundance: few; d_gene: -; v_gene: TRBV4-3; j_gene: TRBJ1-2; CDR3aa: CASSQDRGSSNYGYTF; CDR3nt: TGCGCCAGCAGCCAAGATAGGGGGTCTTCTAACTATGGCTACACCTTC
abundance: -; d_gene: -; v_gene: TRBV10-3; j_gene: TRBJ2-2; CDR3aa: CAISESRGLNTGELFF; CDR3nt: TGTGCCATCAGTGAGTCAAGGGGACTGAACACCGGGGAGCTGTTTTTT
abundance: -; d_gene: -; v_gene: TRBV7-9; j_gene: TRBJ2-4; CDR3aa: CASSLGGGVQAKNIQYF; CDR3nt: TGTGCCAGCAGCTTAGGAGGGGGGGTCCAAGCCAAAAACATTCAGTACTTC
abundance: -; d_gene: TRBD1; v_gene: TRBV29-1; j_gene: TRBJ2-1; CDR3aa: CSVAGTGNSNEQFF; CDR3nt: TGCAGCGTTGCCGGGACAGGGAACTCCAATGAGCAGTTCTTC
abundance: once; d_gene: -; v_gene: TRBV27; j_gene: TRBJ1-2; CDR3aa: CASSQGNYGYTF; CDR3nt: TGTGCCAGTTCACAGGGTAACTATGGCTACACCTTC
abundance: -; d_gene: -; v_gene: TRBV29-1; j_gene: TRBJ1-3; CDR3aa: CSVSQVNSGNTIYF; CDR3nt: TGCAGCGTTAGCCAGGTCAACTCTGGAAACACCATATATTTT
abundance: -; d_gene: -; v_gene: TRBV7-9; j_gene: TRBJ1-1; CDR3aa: CASSLAGGFDTEAFF; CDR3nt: TGTGCCAGCAGCTTAGCGGGAGGCTTCGACACTGAAGCTTTCTTT
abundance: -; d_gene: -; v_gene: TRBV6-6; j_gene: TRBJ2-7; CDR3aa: CASSDSGTYEQYF; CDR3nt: TGTGCCAGCAGTGATAGCGGTACCTACGAGCAGTACTTC
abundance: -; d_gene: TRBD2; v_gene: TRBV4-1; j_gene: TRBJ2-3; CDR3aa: CASSQVGGRDTQYF; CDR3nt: TGCGCCAGCAGCCAAGTAGGCGGGAGAGATACGCAGTATTTT
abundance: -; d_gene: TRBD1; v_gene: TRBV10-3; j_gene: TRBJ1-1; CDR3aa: CAIRIQGASTEAFF; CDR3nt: TGTGCCATCAGAATCCAGGGGGCGAGCACTGAAGCTTTCTTT
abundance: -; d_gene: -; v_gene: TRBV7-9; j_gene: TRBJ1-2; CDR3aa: CASSAPGYGYTF; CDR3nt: TGTGCCAGCAGCGCACCAGGGTATGGCTACACCTTC
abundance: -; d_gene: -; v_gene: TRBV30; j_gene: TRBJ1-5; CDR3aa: CAWSVDSNNQPQHF; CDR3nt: TGTGCCTGGAGTGTCGACAGTAACAATCAGCCCCAGCATTTT